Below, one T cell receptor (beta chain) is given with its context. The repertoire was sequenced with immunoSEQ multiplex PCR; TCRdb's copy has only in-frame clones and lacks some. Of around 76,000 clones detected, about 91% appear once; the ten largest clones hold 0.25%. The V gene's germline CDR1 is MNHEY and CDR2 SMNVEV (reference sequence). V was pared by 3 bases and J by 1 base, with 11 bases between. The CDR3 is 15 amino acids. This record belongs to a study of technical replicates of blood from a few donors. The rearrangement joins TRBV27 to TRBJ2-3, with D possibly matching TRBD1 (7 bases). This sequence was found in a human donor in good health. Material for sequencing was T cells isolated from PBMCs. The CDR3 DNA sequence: TGTGCCAGCAGTTTCCGGGGGACAGGCACAGATACGCAGTATTTT. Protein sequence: CASSFRGTGTDTQYF.